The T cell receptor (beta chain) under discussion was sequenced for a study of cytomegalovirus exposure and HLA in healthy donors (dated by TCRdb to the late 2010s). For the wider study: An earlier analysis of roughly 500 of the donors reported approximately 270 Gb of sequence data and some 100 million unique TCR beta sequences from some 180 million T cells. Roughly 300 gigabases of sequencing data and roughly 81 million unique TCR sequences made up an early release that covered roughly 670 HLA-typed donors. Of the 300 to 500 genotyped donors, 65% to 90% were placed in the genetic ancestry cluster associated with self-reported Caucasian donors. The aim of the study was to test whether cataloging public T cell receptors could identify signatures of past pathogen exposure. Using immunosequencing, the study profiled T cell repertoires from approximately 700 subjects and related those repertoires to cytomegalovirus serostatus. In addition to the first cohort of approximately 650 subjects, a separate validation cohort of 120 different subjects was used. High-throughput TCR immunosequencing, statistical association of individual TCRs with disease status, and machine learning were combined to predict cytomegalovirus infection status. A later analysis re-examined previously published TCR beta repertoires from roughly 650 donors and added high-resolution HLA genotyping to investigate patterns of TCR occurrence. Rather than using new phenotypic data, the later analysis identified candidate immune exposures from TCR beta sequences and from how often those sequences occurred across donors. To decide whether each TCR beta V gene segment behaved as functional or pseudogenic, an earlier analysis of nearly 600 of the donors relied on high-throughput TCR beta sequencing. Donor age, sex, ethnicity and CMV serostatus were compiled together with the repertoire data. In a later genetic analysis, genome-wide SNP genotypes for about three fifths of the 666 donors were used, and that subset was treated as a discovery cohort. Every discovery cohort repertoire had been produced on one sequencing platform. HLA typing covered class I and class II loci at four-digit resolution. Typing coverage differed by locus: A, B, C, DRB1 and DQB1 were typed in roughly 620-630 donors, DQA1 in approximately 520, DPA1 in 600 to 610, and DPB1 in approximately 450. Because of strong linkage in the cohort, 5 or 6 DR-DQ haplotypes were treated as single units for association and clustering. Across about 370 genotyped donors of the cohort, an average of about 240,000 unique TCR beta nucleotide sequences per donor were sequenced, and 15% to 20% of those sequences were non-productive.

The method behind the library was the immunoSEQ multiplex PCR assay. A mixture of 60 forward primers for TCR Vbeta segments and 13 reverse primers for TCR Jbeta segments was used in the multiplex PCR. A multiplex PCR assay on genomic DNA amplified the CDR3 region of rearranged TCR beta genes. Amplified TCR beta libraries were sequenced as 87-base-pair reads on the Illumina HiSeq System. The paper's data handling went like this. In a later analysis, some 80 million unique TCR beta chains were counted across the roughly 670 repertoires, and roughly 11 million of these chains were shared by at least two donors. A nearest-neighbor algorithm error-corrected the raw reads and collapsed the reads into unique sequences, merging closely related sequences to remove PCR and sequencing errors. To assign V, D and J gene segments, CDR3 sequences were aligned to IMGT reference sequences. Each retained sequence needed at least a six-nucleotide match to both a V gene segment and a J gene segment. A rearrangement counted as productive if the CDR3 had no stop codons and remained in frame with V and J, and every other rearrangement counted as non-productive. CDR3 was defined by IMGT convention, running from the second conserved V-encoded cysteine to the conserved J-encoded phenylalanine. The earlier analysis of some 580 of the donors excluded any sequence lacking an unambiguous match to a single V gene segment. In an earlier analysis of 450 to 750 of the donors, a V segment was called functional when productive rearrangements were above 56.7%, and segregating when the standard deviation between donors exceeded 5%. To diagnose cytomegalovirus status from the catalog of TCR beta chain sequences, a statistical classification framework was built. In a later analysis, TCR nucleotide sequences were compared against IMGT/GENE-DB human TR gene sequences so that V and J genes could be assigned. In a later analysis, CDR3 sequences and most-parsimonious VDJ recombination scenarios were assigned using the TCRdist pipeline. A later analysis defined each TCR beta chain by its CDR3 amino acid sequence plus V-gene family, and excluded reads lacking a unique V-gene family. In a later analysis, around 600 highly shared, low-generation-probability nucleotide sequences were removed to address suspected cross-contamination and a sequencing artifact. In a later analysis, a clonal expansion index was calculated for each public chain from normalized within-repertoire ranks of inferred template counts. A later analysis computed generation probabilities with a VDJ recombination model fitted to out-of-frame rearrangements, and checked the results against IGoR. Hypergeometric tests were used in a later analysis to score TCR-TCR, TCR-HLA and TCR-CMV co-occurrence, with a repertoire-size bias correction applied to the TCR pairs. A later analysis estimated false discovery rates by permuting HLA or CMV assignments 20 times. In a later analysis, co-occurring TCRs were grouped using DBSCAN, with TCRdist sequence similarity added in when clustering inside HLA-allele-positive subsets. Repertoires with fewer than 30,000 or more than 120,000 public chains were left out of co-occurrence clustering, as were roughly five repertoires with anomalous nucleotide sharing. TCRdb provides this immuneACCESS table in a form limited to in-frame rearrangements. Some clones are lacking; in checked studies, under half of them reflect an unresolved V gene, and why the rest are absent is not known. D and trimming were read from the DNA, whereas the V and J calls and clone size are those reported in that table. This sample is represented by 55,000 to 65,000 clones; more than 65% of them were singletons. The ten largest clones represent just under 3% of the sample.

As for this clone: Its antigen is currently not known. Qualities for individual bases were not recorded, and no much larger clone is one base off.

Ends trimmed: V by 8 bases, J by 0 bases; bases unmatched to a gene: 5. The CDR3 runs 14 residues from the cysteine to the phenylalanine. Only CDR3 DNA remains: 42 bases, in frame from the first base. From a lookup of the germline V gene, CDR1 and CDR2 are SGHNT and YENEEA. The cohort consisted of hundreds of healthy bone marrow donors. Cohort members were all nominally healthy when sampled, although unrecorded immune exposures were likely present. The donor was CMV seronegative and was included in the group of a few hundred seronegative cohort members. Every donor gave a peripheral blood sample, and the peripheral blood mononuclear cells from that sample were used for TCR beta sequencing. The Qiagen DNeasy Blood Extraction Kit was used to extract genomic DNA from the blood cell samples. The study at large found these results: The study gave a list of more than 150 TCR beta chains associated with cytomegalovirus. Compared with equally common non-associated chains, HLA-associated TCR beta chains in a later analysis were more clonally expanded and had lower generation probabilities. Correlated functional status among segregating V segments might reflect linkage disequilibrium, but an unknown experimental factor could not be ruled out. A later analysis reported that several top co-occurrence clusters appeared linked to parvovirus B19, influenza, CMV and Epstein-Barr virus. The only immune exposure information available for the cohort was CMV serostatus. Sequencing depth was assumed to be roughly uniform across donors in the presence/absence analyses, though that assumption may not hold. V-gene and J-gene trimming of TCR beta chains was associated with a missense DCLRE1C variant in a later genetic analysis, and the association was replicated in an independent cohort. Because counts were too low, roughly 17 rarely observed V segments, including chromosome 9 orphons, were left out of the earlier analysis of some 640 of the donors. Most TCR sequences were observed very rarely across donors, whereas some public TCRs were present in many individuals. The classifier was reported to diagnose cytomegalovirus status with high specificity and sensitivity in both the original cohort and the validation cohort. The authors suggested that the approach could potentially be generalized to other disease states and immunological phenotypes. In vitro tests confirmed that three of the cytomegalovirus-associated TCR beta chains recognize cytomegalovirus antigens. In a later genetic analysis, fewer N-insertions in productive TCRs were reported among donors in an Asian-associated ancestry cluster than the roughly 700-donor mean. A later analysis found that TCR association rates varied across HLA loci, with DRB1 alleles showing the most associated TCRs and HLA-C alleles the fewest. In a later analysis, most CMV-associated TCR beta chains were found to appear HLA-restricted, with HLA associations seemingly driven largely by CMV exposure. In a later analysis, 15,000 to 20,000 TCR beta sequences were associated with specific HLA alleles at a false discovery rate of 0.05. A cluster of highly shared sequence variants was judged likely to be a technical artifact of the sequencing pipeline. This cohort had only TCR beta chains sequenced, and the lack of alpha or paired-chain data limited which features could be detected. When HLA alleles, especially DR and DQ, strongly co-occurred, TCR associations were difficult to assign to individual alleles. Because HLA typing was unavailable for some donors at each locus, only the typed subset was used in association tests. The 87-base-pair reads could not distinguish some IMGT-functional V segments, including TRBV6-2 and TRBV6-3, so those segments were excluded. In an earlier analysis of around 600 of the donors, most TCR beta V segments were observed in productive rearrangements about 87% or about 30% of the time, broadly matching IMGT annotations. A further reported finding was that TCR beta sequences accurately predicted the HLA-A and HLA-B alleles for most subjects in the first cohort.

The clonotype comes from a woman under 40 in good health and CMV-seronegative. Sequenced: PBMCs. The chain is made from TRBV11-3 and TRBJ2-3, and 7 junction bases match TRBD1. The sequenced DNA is TGTGCCAGCGCCCGGGACAGAAGCACAGATACGCAGTATTTT. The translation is CASARDRSTDTQYF.